This T cell receptor (beta chain) appears in the sequencing data of a study of shared clonotypes between healthy human individuals. Of note for this clone: What it binds is not known.

In germline, CDR1 is SEHNR, CDR2 FQNEAQ (reference sequence). CDR3 length equals 9 residues. V dropped 10 bases and J dropped 10 bases, with 8 bases sitting between them. Study-wide findings and caveats: Non-shared clonotypes were found to have lower generation probabilities than the clonotypes that were shared by all four of the sorted-subset donors.

The run depth of the assay was deep. Measured with immunoSEQ multiplex PCR; TCRdb has only the in-frame clones, and not every one. There are approximately 1,000,000 clones in the sample; more than 75% occur only once, and under 0.6% lies in the top ten. The chain combines TRBV7-9 with TRBJ2-1, with D possibly being TRBD1 (5 bases). The TCR sequence derives from a man aged 18 to 29 in good health. Some clones in this sample may be carry-over from other donors' samples. The sequenced material came from memory CD4+ T cells from PBMCs. Subset in this sample: CD45RA-negative fraction. CDR3 DNA sequence: TGTGCCACCCCAGGGGAGCAGTTCTTC. It yields the protein CATPGEQFF.